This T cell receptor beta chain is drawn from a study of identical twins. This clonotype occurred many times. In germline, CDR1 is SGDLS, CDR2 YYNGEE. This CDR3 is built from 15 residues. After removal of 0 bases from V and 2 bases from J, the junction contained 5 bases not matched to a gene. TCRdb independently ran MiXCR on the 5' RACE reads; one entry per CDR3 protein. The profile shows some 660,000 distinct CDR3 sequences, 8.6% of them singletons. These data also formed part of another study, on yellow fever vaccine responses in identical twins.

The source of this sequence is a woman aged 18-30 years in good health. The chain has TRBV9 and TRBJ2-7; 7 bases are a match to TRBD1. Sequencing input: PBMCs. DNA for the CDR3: TGTGCCAGCAGCGTAGCCCCCGGGACAGCCTACGAGCAGTACTTC. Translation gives CASSVAPGTAYEQYF.